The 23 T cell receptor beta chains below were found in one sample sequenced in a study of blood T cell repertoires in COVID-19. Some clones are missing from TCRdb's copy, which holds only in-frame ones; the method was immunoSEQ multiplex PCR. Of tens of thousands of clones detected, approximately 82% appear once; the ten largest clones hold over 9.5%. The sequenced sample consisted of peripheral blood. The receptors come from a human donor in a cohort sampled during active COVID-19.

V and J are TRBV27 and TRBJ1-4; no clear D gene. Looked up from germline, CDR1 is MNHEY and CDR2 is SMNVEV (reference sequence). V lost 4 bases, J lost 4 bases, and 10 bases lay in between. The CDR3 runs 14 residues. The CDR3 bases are TGTGCCAGCAGTTCCGAGCTGAGTAATGAAAAACTGTTTTTT. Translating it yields CASSSELSNEKLFF.

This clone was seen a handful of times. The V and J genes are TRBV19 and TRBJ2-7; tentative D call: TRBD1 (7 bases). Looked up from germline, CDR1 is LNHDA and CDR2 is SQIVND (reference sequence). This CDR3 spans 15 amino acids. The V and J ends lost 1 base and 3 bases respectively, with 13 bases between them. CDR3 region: CASSIVPGGGYEQYF. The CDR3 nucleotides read TGTGCCAGTAGTATAGTTCCAGGGGGAGGCTACGAGCAGTACTTC.

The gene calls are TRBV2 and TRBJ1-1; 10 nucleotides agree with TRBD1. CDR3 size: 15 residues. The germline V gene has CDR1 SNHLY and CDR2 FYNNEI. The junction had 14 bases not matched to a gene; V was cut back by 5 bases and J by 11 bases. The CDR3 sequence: CASSSHRRTGGMAFF. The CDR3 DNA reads TGTGCCAGCAGTTCTCATAGACGGACAGGGGGTATGGCTTTCTTT.

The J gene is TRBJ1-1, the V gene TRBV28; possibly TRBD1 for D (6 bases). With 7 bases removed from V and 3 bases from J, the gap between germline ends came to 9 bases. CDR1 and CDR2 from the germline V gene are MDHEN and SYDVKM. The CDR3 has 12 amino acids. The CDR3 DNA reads TGTGCCAGCATAGGGGGGGACACTGAAGCTTTCTTT. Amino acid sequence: CASIGGDTEAFF.

The CDR3 nucleotides are TGTGCCAGCAGTTCTCCAGGGGGTTGGTATGGCTACACCTTC. It is translated as CASSSPGGWYGYTF. The rearrangement links TRBV28 to TRBJ1-2; TRBD1 aligns across 7 bases. Germline trimming cut 4 bases from V and 5 bases from J; bases unmatched to any gene: 7. Germline lookup yields CDR1 MDHEN and CDR2 SYDVKM. CDR3 length equals 14 residues.

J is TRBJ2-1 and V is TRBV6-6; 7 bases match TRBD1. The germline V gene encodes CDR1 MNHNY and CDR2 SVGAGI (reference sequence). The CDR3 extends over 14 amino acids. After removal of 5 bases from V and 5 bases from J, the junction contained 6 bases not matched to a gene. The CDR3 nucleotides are TGTGCCAGCAGTAAATCGACAGGGCACAATGAGCAGTTCTTC. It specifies CASSKSTGHNEQFF.

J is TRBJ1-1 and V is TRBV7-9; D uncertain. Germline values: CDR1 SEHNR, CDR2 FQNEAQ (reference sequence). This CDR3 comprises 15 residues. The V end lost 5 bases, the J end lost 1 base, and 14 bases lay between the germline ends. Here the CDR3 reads CASSPSGSENTEAFF. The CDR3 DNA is TGTGCCAGCAGCCCTAGCGGAAGCGAGAACACTGAAGCTTTCTTT.

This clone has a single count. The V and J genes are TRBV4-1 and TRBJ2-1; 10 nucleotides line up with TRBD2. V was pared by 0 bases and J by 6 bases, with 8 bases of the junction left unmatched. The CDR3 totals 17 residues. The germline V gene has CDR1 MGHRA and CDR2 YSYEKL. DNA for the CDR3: TGCGCCAGCAGCCAAGATAGGCTAGCGGGAGTTCCCAATGAGCAGTTCTTC. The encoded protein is CASSQDRLAGVPNEQFF.

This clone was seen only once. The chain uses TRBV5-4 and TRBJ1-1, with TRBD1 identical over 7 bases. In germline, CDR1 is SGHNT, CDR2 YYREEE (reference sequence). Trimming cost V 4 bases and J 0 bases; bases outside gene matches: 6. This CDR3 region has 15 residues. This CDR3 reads CASSKPGQMNTEAFF. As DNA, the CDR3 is TGTGCCAGCAGCAAACCGGGACAGATGAACACTGAAGCTTTCTTT.

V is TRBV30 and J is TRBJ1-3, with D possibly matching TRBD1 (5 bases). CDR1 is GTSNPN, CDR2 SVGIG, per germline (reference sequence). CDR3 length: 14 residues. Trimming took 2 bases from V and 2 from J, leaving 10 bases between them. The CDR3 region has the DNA TGTGCCTGGAGTCGGGGGGGAACTGGAAACACCATATATTTT. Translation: CAWSRGGTGNTIYF.

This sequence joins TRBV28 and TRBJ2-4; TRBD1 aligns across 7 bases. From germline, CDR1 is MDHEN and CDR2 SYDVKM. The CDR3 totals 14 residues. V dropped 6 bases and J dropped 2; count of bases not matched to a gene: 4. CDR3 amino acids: CASRPTGSKNIQYF. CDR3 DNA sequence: TGTGCCAGCAGGCCGACAGGGTCCAAAAACATTCAGTACTTC. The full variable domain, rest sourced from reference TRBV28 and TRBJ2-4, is DVKVTQSSRYLVKRTGEKVFLECVQDMDHENMFWYRQDPGLGLRLIYFSYDVKMKEKGDIPEGYSVSREKKERFSLILESASTNQTSMYLCASRPTGSKNIQYFGAGTRLSVL.

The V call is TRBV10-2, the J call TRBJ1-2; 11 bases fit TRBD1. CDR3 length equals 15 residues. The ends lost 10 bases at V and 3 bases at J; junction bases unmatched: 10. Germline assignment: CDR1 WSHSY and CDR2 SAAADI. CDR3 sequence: CATLDRGLSDYGYTF. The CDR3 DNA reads TGCGCCACCCTGGACAGGGGGCTTAGCGACTATGGCTACACCTTC.

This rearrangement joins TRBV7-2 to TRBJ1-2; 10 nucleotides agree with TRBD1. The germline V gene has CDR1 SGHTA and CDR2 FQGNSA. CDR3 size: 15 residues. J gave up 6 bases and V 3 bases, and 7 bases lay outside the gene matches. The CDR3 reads CASSFKTGGGDGYTF. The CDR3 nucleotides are TGTGCCAGCAGCTTCAAGACAGGGGGCGGGGATGGCTACACCTTC.

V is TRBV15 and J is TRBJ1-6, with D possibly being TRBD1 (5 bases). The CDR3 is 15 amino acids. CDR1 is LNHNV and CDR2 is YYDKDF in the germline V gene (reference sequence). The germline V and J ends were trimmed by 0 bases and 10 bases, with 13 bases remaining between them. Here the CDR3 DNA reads TGTGCCACCAGCAGAGATTCCAGGGTTGAATCACCCCTCCACTTT. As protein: CATSRDSRVESPLHF.

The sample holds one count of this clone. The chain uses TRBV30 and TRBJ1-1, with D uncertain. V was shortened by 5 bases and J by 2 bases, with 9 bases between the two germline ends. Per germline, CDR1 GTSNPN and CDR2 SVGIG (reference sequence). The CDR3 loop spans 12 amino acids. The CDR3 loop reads CAWCTANTEAFF. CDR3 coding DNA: TGTGCCTGGTGTACAGCTAACACTGAAGCTTTCTTT.

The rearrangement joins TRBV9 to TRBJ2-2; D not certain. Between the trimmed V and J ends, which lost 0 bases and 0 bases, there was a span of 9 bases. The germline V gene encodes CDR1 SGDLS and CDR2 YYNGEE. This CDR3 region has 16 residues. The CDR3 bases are TGTGCCAGCAGCGTAGATGCAGGTTCGAACACCGGGGAGCTGTTTTTT. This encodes CASSVDAGSNTGELFF.

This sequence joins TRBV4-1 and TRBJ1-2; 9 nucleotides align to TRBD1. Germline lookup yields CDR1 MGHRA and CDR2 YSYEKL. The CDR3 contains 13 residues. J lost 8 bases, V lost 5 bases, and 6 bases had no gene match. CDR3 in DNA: TGCGCCAGCAGCAGGGACAGGGAGCAAGGCTACACCTTC. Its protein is CASSRDREQGYTF.

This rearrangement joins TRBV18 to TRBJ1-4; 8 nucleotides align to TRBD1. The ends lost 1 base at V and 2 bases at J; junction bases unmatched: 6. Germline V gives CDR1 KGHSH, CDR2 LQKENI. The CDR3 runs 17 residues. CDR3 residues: CASSPRLQGATNEKLFF. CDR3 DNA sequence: TGTGCCAGCTCACCACGACTTCAGGGGGCTACTAATGAAAAACTGTTTTTT.

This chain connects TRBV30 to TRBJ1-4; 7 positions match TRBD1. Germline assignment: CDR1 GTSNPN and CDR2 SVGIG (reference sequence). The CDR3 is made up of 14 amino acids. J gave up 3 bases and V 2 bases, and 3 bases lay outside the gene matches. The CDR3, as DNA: TGTGCCTGGAGTTTCGGGACAGCTAATGAAAAACTGTTTTTT. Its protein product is CAWSFGTANEKLFF.

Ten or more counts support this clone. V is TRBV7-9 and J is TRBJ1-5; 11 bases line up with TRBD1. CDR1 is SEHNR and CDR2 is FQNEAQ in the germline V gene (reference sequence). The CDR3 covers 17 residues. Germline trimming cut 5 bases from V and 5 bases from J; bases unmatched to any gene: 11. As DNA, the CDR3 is TGTGCCAGCAGCCGTTATTTGGGACAGGGGGTGGATCAGCCCCAGCATTTT. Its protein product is CASSRYLGQGVDQPQHF.

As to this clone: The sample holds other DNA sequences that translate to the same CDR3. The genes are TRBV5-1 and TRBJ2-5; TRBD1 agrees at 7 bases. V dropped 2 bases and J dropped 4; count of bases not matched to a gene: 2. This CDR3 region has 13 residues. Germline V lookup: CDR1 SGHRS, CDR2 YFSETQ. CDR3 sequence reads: CASSFAGGETQYF. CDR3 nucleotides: TGCGCCAGCAGCTTTGCAGGGGGAGAGACCCAGTACTTC.

CDR3 nucleotide sequence: TGTGCCACCAGGGGAGCCGGACTAGCCGATGAGCAGTTCTTC. It yields the protein CATRGAGLADEQFF. The chain links TRBV24-1 to TRBJ2-1; 8 nucleotides align to TRBD2. Germline values: CDR1 KGHDR, CDR2 SFDVKD. J lost 8 bases, V lost 7 bases, and 9 bases had no gene match. CDR3 size: 14 residues.

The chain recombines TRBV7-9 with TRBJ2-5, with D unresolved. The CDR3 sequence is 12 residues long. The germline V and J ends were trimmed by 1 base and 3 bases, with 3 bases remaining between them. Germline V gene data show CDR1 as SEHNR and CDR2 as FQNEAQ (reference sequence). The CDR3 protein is CASSLVEETQYF. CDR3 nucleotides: TGTGCCAGCAGCTTAGTCGAAGAGACCCAGTACTTC.